The source of this TCR beta chain is a study of CD8 T cells in Susac syndrome. The RNA input was about 0.5 to 1 ug, and it was reverse transcribed with random hexamers. TCRdb redid the calling of the immunoSEQ multiplex PCR reads with MiXCR, one entry per CDR3 protein. This sample has approximately 150,000 distinct CDR3 sequences, with about 92% found just once. This TCR came from a human donor in good health. Material for sequencing was CD4+ T cells from PBMCs.

The CDR3 loop reads CAWSVRGGAEQFF. CDR3 nucleotides: TGTGCCTGGAGTGTAAGGGGGGGGGCAGAGCAGTTCTTC. The rearrangement uses TRBV30 and TRBJ2-1; perhaps TRBD2 as D (7 bases). This CDR3 has 13 amino acids. Trimming took 0 bases from V and 10 from J, leaving 13 bases between them. The germline CDR1 and CDR2 sequences are GTSNPN and SVGIG (reference sequence).